Presented here are 25 T cell receptor beta chains from one specimen sequenced in a study of blood T cell repertoires in COVID-19. Sequencing used immunoSEQ multiplex PCR; TCRdb keeps in-frame clones, though not all of them. The sample holds some 380,000 clones; approximately 89% are singletons and the top ten take 1.3%. Material: PBMCs or T cells enriched from blood (not recorded which). The receptors were sampled from a man aged 25 to 40 who had recovered from COVID-19.

The CDR3 loop reads CASSFRPSSYNEQFF. The CDR3 region has the DNA TGCGCCAGCAGCTTCAGGCCGAGCTCCTACAATGAGCAGTTCTTC. The chain links TRBV5-1 to TRBJ2-1; D is unclear. Trimming left V 2 bases short and J 0 bases short, with 9 bases between. CDR3 length equals 15 residues. In germline, CDR1 is SGHRS, CDR2 YFSETQ.

The V and J genes are TRBV7-8 and TRBJ1-3, with 9 bases that match TRBD1. CDR3 length: 16 amino acids. Trimming removed 2 bases from V and 1 base from J; junction bases left unmatched: 3. Germline loops: CDR1 SGHVS, CDR2 FQNEAQ. In DNA, the CDR3 is TGTGCCAGCAGCTTAAGAGACAGGGGGTCTGGAAACACCATATATTTT. Amino acid sequence: CASSLRDRGSGNTIYF.

The gene calls are TRBV4-2 and TRBJ1-4; a weak D match, TRBD1 (6 bases). This CDR3 has 17 amino acids. The germline V and J ends were trimmed by 0 bases and 8 bases, with 19 bases remaining between them. Germline V gives CDR1 LGHNA, CDR2 YNFKEQ. The CDR3 DNA reads as TGTGCCAGCAGCCAAGAGGGGGGGGCAGGGCTTAGGGAAAAACTGTTTTTT. Translation gives CASSQEGGAGLREKLFF.

The chain employs TRBV5-1 and TRBJ1-5, with a possible D match to TRBD1 (5 bases). The CDR3 is 18 residues long. The germline gives CDR1 SGHRS, CDR2 YFSETQ. V gave up 2 bases and J gave up 3 bases, with 21 bases separating them. In DNA form, the CDR3 reads TGCGCCAGCAGCTTTTCAAGAAATCAGGGAAGCCTCAATCAGCCCCAGCATTTT. It yields the protein CASSFSRNQGSLNQPQHF.

This chain links TRBV4-1 with TRBJ2-7, with 7 bases that match TRBD2. The junction had 2 bases not matched to a gene; V was cut back by 0 bases and J by 3 bases. CDR1 is MGHRA, CDR2 YSYEKL, per germline. There are 14 residues in the CDR3. Here the CDR3 DNA reads TGCGCCAGCAGCCAAGAGCCGGGAGGCTACGAGCAGTACTTC. This gives the protein CASSQEPGGYEQYF.

This chain connects TRBV6-5 to TRBJ2-5, with D possibly TRBD1 on 5 matching bases. This CDR3 has 11 residues. Trimming took off 6 bases at V and 5 bases at J, with 7 bases between the two ends. CDR1 and CDR2 (germline): MNHEY, SVGAGI. The CDR3 region is CASRGLETQYF. The CDR3 nucleotides are TGTGCCAGCAGGGGGCTGGAGACCCAGTACTTC.

This chain uses TRBV24-1 with TRBJ1-1, with D tentatively TRBD1 (5 bases). CDR3 size: 18 residues. The V gene lost 4 bases and the J gene lost 10 bases, with 30 bases spanning the gap. Germline-derived CDR1 and CDR2 are KGHDR and SFDVKD. The CDR3, as DNA: TGTGCCACCAGTGAGGGTTGGGTGACAGCCCCTGAACTCCCCGTAGCTTTCTTT. Protein: CATSEGWVTAPELPVAFF.

This clone occurred once. V usage is TRBV12-5 and J usage is TRBJ2-3, with TRBD2 matching 10 bases. The germline gives CDR1 LGHNT, CDR2 FRNRAP. The CDR3 sequence is 16 residues long. The ends lost 5 bases at V and 7 bases at J; junction bases unmatched: 12. CDR3 protein: CASGPEGLAIVYTQYF. The CDR3 nucleotides are TGTGCTAGTGGTCCTGAGGGACTAGCGATCGTATATACGCAGTATTTT. The full variable domain, rest sourced from reference TRBV12-5 and TRBJ2-3, is DARVTQTPRHKVTEMGQEVTMRCQPILGHNTVFWYRQTMMQGLELLAYFRNRAPLDDSGMPKDRFSAEMPDATLATLKIQPSEPRDSAVYFCASGPEGLAIVYTQYFGPGTRLTVL.

V and J are TRBV19 and TRBJ1-4, with D perhaps matching TRBD1 (5 bases). V lost 3 bases and J 8 bases, leaving 22 bases between the germline ends. This CDR3 spans 17 amino acids. Germline lookup yields CDR1 LNHDA and CDR2 SQIVND (reference sequence). The DNA for the CDR3 is TGTGCCAGTAGTATTAGTGGGGGGTATGGGACGGGCGAAAAACTGTTTTTT. This sequence encodes CASSISGGYGTGEKLFF.

The gene calls are TRBV19 and TRBJ1-2, with 7 bases identical to TRBD1. V was pared by 3 bases and J by 5 bases, with 12 bases of the junction left unmatched. This CDR3 is 16 amino acids long. Germline V gene lookup returns CDR1 LNHDA and CDR2 SQIVND (reference sequence). CDR3 sequence reads: CASSIQQGHSRYGYTF. The CDR3 nucleotides are TGTGCCAGTAGTATCCAACAGGGGCACTCTAGATATGGCTACACCTTC.

The rearrangement links TRBV9 to TRBJ1-4; 9 nucleotides match TRBD1. The V gene end was trimmed by 4 bases and the J gene end by 5 bases; junction bases not matched to a gene: 6. Germline-derived CDR1 and CDR2 are SGDLS and YYNGEE. The CDR3 is 15 residues long. In nucleotides, the CDR3 is TGTGCCAGCAGCACGGGACAGGGAGGGAATGAAAAACTGTTTTTT. This gives the protein CASSTGQGGNEKLFF.

This clone was recorded once. This chain links TRBV19 with TRBJ1-1; no clear D. CDR1 is LNHDA, CDR2 SQIVND, per germline (reference sequence). V dropped 4 bases and J dropped 2 bases, with 14 bases sitting between them. The CDR3 has 15 residues. The CDR3 reads CASSRFREQNTEAFF. CDR3 sequence (DNA): TGTGCCAGTAGTAGGTTTCGCGAGCAAAACACTGAAGCTTTCTTT. Combining the CDR3 with reference TRBV19 and TRBJ1-1 gives the whole variable domain DGGITQSPKYLFRKEGQNVTLSCEQNLNHDAMYWYRQDPGQGLRLIYYSQIVNDFQKGDIAEGYSVSREKKESFPLTVTSAQKNPTAFYLCASSRFREQNTEAFFGQGTRLTVV.

The J gene is TRBJ2-7, the V gene TRBV7-9; tentatively, D is TRBD2 (6 bases). The V and J ends lost 7 bases and 4 bases respectively, with 11 bases between them. Germline loops: CDR1 SEHNR, CDR2 FQNEAQ (reference sequence). The CDR3 is 12 amino acids. DNA for the CDR3: TGTGCCAGCAACGGCGGGGAATACGAGCAGTACTTC. It codes for CASNGGEYEQYF.

This clone has more than one count but fewer than ten. Other DNA sequences in this specimen translate into the identical CDR3. The V call is TRBV5-1, the J call TRBJ1-2; no clear D. The CDR3 has 13 residues. Germline CDR1 and CDR2: SGHRS and YFSETQ. V lost 0 bases and J 4 bases, leaving 7 bases between the germline ends. In DNA form, the CDR3 reads TGCGCCAGCAGCTTGGGAGGAGGCTATGGCTACACCTTC. This translates into CASSLGGGYGYTF.

This chain uses TRBV6-5 with TRBJ1-5; tentative D call: TRBD1 (5 bases). V gave up 7 bases and J gave up 4 bases, with 14 bases separating them. Germline V lookup: CDR1 MNHEY, CDR2 SVGAGI. The CDR3 spans 14 residues. Written as DNA, the CDR3 is TGTGCCAGCAATAGGGCAGGGATGAATCAGCCCCAGCATTTT. Residues: CASNRAGMNQPQHF.

The chain combines TRBV4-1 with TRBJ1-1; 10 nucleotides line up with TRBD1. The ends lost 3 bases at V and 13 bases at J; junction bases unmatched: 5. The CDR3 sequence is 12 residues long. Germline V CDR1 and CDR2: MGHRA, YSYEKL. The CDR3 DNA sequence: TGCGCCAGCAGCCAGGCCGGACAGGGGGATTTCTTT. This codes for CASSQAGQGDFF.

The gene calls are TRBV4-1 and TRBJ1-5, with D maybe TRBD1 (5 bases). Trimming pared 6 bases from V and 7 bases from J, leaving 19 bases between. Germline V gene data show CDR1 as MGHRA and CDR2 as YSYEKL. The CDR3 has 15 residues. CDR3 region: CASSRREFRGQPQHF. DNA of the CDR3: TGCGCCAGCAGTCGACGGGAGTTTAGGGGACAGCCCCAGCATTTT.

This clone has just a few counts. The gene calls are TRBV7-2 and TRBJ1-2; D remains unclear. Trimming removed 5 bases from V and 0 bases from J, with 13 bases in between. The CDR3 has 15 residues. Germline V lookup: CDR1 SGHTA, CDR2 FQGNSA. CDR3 amino acids: CASSPQEGPNYGYTF. In DNA form, the CDR3 reads TGTGCCAGCAGCCCCCAGGAGGGCCCTAACTATGGCTACACCTTC.

The chain couples TRBV7-9 to TRBJ2-5; no firm D call. The V end lost 1 base, the J end lost 7 bases, and 10 bases lay between the germline ends. This CDR3 spans 13 amino acids. Germline values: CDR1 SEHNR, CDR2 FQNEAQ (reference sequence). CDR3 coding DNA: TGTGCCAGCAGCTTAGTGCGGTTGAGGACCCAGTACTTC. Its protein product is CASSLVRLRTQYF.

The chain recombines TRBV19 with TRBJ2-2; tentatively, D is TRBD1 (5 bases). With 7 bases removed from V and 0 bases from J, the gap between germline ends came to 9 bases. The CDR3 loop spans 14 amino acids. CDR1 is LNHDA and CDR2 is SQIVND in the germline V gene (reference sequence). In DNA form, the CDR3 reads TGTGCCAGTAAGGAAGGGGCGAACACCGGGGAGCTGTTTTTT. This gives the protein CASKEGANTGELFF.

The chain carries TRBV23-1 and TRBJ2-7; 8 bases are a match to TRBD2. TRBV23-1 falls under the ORF class, with uncertain function. The CDR3 consists of 16 residues. With 1 base clipped from V and 4 bases from J, the junction kept 9 bases outside the gene matches. CDR3 loop: CASSQCPGGIYYEQYF. In DNA, the CDR3 is TGCGCCAGCAGTCAATGTCCGGGGGGGATCTATTACGAGCAGTACTTC.

This chain links TRBV18 with TRBJ2-7, with 8 bases matching TRBD2. The CDR3 has 17 amino acids. Germline lookup yields CDR1 KGHSH and CDR2 LQKENI. The junction had 17 bases not matched to a gene; V was cut back by 3 bases and J by 7 bases. This CDR3 is CASSPPGGERGHREQYF. CDR3 nucleotides: TGTGCCAGCTCACCCCCCGGCGGCGAGCGGGGGCATCGGGAGCAGTACTTC.

The rearrangement joins TRBV19 to TRBJ2-1, with TRBD2 matching 9 bases. V dropped 1 base and J dropped 5; count of bases not matched to a gene: 12. In germline, CDR1 is LNHDA, CDR2 SQIVND (reference sequence). The CDR3 spans 18 residues. Here the CDR3 reads CASSIVGSGGTDNNEQFF. CDR3 bases: TGTGCCAGTAGTATAGTTGGTAGCGGGGGAACCGATAACAATGAGCAGTTCTTC. Drawing the rest from reference TRBV19 and TRBJ2-1, the complete variable domain is DGGITQSPKYLFRKEGQNVTLSCEQNLNHDAMYWYRQDPGQGLRLIYYSQIVNDFQKGDIAEGYSVSREKKESFPLTVTSAQKNPTAFYLCASSIVGSGGTDNNEQFFGPGTRLTVL.

The rearrangement joins TRBV6-1 to TRBJ2-7, with 10 positions matching TRBD2. The CDR3 extends over 15 amino acids. Trimming cost V 1 base and J 3 bases; bases outside gene matches: 3. CDR1 and CDR2 (germline): MNHNS, SASEGT. The CDR3 DNA reads as TGTGCCAGCAGTGAAGTTGCTAGCGGGGGCTACGAGCAGTACTTC. It codes for CASSEVASGGYEQYF.

With respect to this clone: This may be a read error, as it is one base from a much larger clone. The V and J genes are TRBV27 and TRBJ1-5; D is ambiguous. The CDR3 is 14 residues long. Germline V gene data show CDR1 as MNHEY and CDR2 as SMNVEV (reference sequence). This CDR3 is CASRSGSSSQPQHF. The CDR3 region has the DNA TGTGCCAGCAGGTCCGGGAGTAGCAGTCAGCCCCAGCATTTT.